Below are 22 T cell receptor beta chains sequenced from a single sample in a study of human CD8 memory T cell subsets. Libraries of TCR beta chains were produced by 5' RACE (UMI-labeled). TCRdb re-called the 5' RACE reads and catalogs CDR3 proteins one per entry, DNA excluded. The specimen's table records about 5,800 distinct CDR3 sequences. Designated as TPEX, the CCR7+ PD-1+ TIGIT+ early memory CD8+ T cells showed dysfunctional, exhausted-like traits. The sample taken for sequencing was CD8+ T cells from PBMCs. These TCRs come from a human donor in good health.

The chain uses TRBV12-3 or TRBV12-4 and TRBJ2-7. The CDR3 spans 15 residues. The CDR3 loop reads CASSPHGGSTYEQYF.

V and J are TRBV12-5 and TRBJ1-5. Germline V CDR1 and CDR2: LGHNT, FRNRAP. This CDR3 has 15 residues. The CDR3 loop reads CASGLGGGNNQPQHF.

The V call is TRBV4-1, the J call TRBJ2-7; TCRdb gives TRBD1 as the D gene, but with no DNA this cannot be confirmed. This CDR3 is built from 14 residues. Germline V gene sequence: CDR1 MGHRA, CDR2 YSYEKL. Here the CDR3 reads CASSQEVQGYEQYF.

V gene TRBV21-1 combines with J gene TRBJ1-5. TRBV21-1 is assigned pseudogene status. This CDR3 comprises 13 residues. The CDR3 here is CASSNGGNQPQHF.

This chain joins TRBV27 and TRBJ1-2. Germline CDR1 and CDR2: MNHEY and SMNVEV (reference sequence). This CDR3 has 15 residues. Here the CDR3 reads CASSLTGWGYYGYTF.

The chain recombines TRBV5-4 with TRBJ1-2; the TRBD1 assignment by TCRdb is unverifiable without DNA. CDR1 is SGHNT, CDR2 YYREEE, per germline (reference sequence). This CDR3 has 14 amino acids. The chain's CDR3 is CASSPGDSPGGYTF.

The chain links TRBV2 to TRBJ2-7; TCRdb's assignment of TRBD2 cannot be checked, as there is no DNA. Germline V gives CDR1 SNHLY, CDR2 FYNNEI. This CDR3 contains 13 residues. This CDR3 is CAWKRGGMYEQYF.

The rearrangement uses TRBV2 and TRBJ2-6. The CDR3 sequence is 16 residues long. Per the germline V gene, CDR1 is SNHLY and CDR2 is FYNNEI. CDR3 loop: CASSDHLPSGANVLTF.

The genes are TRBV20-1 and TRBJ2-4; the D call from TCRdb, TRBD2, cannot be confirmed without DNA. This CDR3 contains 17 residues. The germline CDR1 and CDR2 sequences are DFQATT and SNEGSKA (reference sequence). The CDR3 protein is CSPSWLAGAAAKNIQYF.

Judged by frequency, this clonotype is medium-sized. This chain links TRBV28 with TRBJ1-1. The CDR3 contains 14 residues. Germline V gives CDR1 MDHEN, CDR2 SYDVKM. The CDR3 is CASSLGNRRTEAFF.

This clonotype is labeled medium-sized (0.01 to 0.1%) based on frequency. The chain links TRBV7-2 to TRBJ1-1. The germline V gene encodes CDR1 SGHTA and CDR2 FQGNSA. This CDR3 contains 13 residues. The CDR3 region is CASSFHEATEAFF. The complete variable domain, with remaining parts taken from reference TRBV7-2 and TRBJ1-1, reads GAGVSQSPSNKVTEKGKDVELRCDPISGHTALYWYRQSLGQGLEFLIYFQGNSAPDKSGLPSDRFSAERTGGSVSTLTIQRTQQEDSAVYLCASSFHEATEAFFGQGTRLTVV.

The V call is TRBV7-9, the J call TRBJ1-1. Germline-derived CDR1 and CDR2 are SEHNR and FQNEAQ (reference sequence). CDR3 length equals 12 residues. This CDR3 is CASSLDRTEAFF. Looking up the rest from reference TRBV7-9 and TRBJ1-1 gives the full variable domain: DTGVSQNPRHKITKRGQNVTFRCDPISEHNRLYWYRQTLGQGPEFLTYFQNEAQLEKSRLLSDRFSAERPKGSFSTLEIQRTEQGDSAMYLCASSLDRTEAFFGQGTRLTVV.

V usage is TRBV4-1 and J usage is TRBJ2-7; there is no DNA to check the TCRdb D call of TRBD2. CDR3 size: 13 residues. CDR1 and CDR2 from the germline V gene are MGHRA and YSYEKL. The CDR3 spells CASSQEEGGEQYF.

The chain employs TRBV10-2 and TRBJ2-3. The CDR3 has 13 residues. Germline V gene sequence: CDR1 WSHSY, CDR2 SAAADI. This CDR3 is CASSAYPTDTQYF.

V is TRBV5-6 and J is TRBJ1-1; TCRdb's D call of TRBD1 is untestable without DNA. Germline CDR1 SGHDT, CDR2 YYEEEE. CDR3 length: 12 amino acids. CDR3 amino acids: CASSLRGTEAFF. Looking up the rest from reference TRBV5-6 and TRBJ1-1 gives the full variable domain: DAGVTQSPTHLIKTRGQQVTLRCSPKSGHDTVSWYQQALGQGPQFIFQYYEEEERQRGNFPDRFSGHQFPNYSSELNVNALLLGDSALYLCASSLRGTEAFFGQGTRLTVV.

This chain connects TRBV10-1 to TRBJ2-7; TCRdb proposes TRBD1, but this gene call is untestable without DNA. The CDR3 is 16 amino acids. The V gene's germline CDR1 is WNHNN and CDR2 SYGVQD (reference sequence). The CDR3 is CASSEFRDPVSYEQYF.

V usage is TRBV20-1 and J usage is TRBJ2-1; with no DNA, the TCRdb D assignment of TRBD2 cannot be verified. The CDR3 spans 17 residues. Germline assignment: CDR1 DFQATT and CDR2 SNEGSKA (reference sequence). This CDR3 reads CSARGTSGGISYNEQFF.

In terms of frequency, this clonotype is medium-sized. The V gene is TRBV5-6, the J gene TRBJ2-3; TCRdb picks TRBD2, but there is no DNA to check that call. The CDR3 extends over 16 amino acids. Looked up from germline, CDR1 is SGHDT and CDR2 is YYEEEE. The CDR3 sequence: CASSLELAGSTDTQYF.

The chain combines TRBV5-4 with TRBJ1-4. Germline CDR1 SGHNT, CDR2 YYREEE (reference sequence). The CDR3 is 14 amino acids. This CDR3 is CASSTTGGYEKLFF.

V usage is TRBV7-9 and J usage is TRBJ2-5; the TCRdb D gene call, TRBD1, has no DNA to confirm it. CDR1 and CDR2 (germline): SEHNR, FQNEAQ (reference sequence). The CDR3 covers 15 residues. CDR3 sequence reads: CASSQVKGAQETQYF.

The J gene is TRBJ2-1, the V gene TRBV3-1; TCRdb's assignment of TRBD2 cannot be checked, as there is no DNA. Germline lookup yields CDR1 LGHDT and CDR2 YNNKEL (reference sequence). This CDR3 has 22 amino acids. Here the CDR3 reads CASSQERLASGGSPTDYNEQFF.

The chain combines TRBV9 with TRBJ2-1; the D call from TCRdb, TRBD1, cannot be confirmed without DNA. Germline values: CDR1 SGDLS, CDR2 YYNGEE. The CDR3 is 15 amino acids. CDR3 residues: CASSPGHKVYNEQFF.